This TCR beta chain stems from a study of CD8+ T cells in alopecia areata (dated by TCRdb to between 2017 and 2018). For context, the study as a whole: High-throughput TCRbeta sequencing was used to examine T cell clonal expansion in alopecia areata in both the C3H/HeJ mouse model and human patients. Human TCRbeta sequencing covered scalp tissue and sorted CD4+ and CD8+ peripheral blood T cells from patchy and totalis/universalis alopecia areata patients and healthy controls. Scalp clonality was compared among normal scalp (n=4), patchy alopecia areata scalp (n=8), and alopecia totalis/universalis scalp (n=8). RNA came from the PAXgene miRNA kit for fixed scalp, the miRNeasy kit for PBMCs, and the RNeasy kit for mouse skin. Amplification of TCRbeta CDR3 regions was done by immunoSEQ multiplex PCR using 35 Vbeta forward primers and 13 Jbeta reverse primers.

Of note for this clone: This clone's antigen is unknown. It has no much larger one-base neighbor in the sample; base qualities were not kept.

PBMCs were isolated by density centrifugation and stained for CD3, CD4 and CD8, after which CD4+ and CD8+ T cells were sorted on a FACSAria. Scalp biopsies and blood samples were provided by unaffected controls. Libraries came from the immunoSEQ multiplex PCR assay. RNA was extracted from all samples and reverse transcribed into cDNA, which served as template for TCR sequencing. SuperScript III was used to make first-strand cDNA, primed with a 2:1 mix of oligo-dT and random hexamers. A synthetic immune receptor repertoire was used to measure amplification bias, and any remaining bias was corrected computationally. As for the original processing: After raw reads were preprocessed to remove errors, the CDR3 was defined following IMGT conventions as running from the conserved cysteine to phenylalanine. To get clonality, Shannon entropy was normalized by log2 of the number of productive unique TCRs and the result was subtracted from 1. CD4 or CD8 identity of scalp clones was inferred by cross-referencing scalp TCRbeta sequences with sorted blood CD4 and CD8 repertoires. This immuneACCESS table, as held by TCRdb, lists in-frame sequences with V and J called but not all clones. Of the missing ones, under half trace to an unresolved V gene in checked studies; the others have no known cause. V, J and clone size were drawn from that table, and D and trimming were deduced from the DNA. The sample table lists over 150,000 clones, roughly three fifths of them with a count of one. The top ten clones comprise roughly 5.3% of the sample.

The germline V gene (reference sequence) supplies CDR1 MNHEY and CDR2 SMNVEV. V gives up 10 bases and J gives up 9 bases, and the segment between their germline ends measures 22 bases. The CDR3, cysteine through phenylalanine, is 15 amino acids long. The retained sequence is limited to the CDR3, 45 bases, with the frame set at the first base. The paper as a whole reports these results and caveats: Lesional scalp, especially in alopecia totalis/universalis, showed higher clonality and more expanded CD8+ clones than normal scalp, suggesting antigenic drive. Unlike mouse skin, where gammadelta T cells dominate, normal human skin contains resident alphabeta T cells that get sequenced too, which complicates analysis of the scalp TCR repertoire. Compared with mice, TCR sequences shared between patients were less clear, possibly partly because of HLA diversity across the patient population.

This TCR derives from a human donor in good health. The sample consisted of CD8+ T cells sorted from blood. The chain is assembled from TRBV27 and TRBJ1-6, with the D gene not confidently named. In nucleotides, the sequence is TGTGCCAACACCCCCGGACTCCAACGTGGTTCACCCCTCCACTTT. The resulting protein is CANTPGLQRGSPLHF.